This record concerns one T cell receptor beta chain sequence. TCRdb passed the 5' RACE reads through MiXCR, listing each CDR3 protein once. The table records 550,000 to 650,000 distinct CDR3 sequences, around 16% of them present only once. The CDR3 covers 13 residues. From germline, CDR1 is SEHNR and CDR2 FQNEAQ (reference sequence). This sample is drawn from a study of T-cell memory formation after mild COVID-19. The receptor was derived from an adult woman who had mild COVID-19 (a few samples of this study predate the infection). Cell type and time point are not known. The V call is TRBV7-9, the J call TRBJ2-3, with D possibly matching TRBD2 (5 bases). The sequenced sample consisted of PBMCs or a T cell subset sorted from them (not recorded which). CDR3 residues: CAGLAEPTDTQYF. The CDR3 region has the DNA TGTGCTGGGCTAGCAGAACCCACAGATACGCAGTATTTT.